This T cell receptor beta chain originates from a study of blood T cells in healthy people across ages. Trimming stripped 5 bases from V and 9 bases from J, with 13 bases between. There are 11 residues in the CDR3. Germline lookup yields CDR1 DFQATT and CDR2 SNEGSKA (reference sequence). A sample-barcoded 5' primer and a J-beta primer mix were used in a second PCR of about 7 to 12 cycles. Researchers report that a template-switch adaptor with 12 random nucleotides tagged each cDNA molecule. Sequencing recovered at least 2.5 million CDR3-containing paired-end reads from each sample. TCRdb used MiXCR to reprocess the 5' RACE reads, holding one entry per CDR3 protein. The sample gives approximately 800,000 distinct CDR3 sequences, around a quarter of which show up once; around 3% is in the top ten. This sample was shared with a second study, whose subject was T cells of mothers and their children.

The V gene is TRBV20-1, the J gene TRBJ1-2; D uncertain. This sequence was found in a boy aged 5-17 years in good health. Sequenced material: blood. CDR3 nucleotides: TGCAGTGCTCCCCTGGGAGGGAGCTACACCTTC. Protein: CSAPLGGSYTF.